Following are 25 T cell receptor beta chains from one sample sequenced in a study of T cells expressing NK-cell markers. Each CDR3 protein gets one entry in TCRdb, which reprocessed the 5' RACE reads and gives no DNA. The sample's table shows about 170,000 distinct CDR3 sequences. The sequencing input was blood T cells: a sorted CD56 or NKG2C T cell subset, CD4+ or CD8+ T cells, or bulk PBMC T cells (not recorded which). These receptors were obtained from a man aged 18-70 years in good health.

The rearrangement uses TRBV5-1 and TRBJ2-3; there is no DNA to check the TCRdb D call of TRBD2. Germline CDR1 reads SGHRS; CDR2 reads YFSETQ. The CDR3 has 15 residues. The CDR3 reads CASSVTSGGAYTQYF.

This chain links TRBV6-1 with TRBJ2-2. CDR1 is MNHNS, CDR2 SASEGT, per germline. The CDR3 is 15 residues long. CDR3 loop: CASSEFLGFPGELFF.

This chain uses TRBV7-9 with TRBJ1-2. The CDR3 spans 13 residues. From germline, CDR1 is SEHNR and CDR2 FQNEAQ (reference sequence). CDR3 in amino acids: CASSKGFSYGYTF.

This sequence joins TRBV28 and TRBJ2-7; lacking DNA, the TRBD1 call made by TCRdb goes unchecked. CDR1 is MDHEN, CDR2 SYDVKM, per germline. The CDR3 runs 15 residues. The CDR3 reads CASSLRGQGAKEQYF.

CDR3 in amino acids: CASSATQLAGGANTQYF. The chain employs TRBV2 and TRBJ2-3; TCRdb proposes TRBD2, but this gene call is untestable without DNA. Germline V gene lookup returns CDR1 SNHLY and CDR2 FYNNEI. This CDR3 region has 17 residues.

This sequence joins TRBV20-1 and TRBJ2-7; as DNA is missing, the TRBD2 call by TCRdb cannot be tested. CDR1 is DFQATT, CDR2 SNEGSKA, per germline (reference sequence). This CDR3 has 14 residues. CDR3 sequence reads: CSASIIGPSYEQYF.

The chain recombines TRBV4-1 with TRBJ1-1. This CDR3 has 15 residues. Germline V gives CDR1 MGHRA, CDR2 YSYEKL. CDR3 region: CASSQEEVPKTEAFF.

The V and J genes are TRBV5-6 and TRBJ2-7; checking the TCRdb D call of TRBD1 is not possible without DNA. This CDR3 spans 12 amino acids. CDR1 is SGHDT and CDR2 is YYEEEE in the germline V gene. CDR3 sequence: CASQGWSYEQYF.

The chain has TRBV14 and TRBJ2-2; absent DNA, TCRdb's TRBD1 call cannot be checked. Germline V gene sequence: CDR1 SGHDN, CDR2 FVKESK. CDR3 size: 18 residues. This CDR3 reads CASSQDFTGGPLIGELFF.

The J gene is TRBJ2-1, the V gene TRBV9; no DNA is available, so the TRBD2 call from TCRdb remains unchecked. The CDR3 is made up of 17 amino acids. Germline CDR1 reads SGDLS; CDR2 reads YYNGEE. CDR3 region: CASSLQGGTRNYNEQFF.

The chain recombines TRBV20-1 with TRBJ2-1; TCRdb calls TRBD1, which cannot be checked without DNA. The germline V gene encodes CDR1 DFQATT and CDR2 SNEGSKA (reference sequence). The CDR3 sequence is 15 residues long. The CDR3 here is CSARDPSGVPNEQFF.

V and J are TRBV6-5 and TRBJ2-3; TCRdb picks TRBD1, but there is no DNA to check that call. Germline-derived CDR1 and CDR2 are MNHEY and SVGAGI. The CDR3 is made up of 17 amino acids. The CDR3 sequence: CASSYTELARGTDTQYF.

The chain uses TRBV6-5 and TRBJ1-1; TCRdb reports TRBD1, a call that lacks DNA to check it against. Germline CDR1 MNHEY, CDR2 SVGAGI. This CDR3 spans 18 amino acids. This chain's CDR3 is CASSYSSRGGGPSTEAFF.

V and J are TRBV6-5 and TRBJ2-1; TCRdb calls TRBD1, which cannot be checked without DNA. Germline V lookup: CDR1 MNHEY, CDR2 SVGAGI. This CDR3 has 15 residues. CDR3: CASSYSGGASDEQFF.

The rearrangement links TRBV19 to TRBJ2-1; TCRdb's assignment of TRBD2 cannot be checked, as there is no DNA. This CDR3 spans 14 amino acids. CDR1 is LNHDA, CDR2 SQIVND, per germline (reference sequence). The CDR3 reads CASSPSGRESQQFF.

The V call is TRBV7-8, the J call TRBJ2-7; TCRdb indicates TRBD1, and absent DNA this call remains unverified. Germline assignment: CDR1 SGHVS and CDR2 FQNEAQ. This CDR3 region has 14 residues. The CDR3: CASSKLQGVDEQYF.

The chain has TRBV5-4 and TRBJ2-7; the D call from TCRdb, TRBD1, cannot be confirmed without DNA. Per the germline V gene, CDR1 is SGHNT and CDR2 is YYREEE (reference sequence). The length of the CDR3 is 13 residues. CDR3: CASSLKGGDEQYF.

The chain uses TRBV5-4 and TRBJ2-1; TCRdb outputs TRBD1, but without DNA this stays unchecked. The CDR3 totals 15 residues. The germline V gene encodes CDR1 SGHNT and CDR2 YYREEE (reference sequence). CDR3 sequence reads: CASSPGWGGENEQFF.

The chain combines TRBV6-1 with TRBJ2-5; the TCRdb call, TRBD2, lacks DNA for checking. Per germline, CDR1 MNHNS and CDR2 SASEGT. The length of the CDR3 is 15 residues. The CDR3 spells CASSPLRGGQETQYF.

CDR3 protein: CASSLGTGGWDTDTQYF. The chain links TRBV11-2 to TRBJ2-3; TCRdb indicates TRBD1, and absent DNA this call remains unverified. Germline V gives CDR1 SGHAT, CDR2 FQNNGV. The length of the CDR3 is 17 residues.

CDR3 region: CASSSRTGGSGVQETQYF. V is TRBV11-1 and J is TRBJ2-5; lacking DNA, the TRBD1 call made by TCRdb goes unchecked. The CDR3 runs to 18 residues. Germline V gene lookup returns CDR1 SGHAT and CDR2 FQDESV (reference sequence).

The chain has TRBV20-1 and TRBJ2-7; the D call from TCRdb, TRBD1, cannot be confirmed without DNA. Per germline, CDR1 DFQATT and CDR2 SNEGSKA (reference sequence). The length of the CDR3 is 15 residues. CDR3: CSARAPGHFSYEQYF.

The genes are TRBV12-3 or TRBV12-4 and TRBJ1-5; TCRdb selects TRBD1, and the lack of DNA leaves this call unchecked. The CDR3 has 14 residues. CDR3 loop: CASNIGRYNQPQHF.

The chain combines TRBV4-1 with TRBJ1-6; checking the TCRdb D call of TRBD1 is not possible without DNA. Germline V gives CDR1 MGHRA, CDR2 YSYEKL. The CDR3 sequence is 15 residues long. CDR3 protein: CASSQDTGGNSPLHF.

CDR3 sequence: CASSPGQGFGYTF. The rearrangement joins TRBV12-3 or TRBV12-4 to TRBJ1-2; without DNA, the TCRdb call of TRBD1 cannot be checked. The CDR3 has 13 residues.